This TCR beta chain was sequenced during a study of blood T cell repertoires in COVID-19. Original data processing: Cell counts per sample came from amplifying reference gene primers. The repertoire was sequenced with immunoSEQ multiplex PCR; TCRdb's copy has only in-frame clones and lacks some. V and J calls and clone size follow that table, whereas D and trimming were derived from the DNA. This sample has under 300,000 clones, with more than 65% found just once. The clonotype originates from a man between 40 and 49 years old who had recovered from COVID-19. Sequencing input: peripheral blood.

The CDR3 sequence: CASSISGGPGETQYF. The CDR3 bases are TGTGCCAGTAGTATATCGGGGGGCCCTGGAGAGACCCAGTACTTC. The chain uses TRBV19 and TRBJ2-5; D may be TRBD2 (7 bases). The CDR3 consists of 15 residues. CDR1 and CDR2 from the germline V gene are LNHDA and SQIVND (reference sequence). V lost 2 bases and J 4 bases, leaving 14 bases between the germline ends.